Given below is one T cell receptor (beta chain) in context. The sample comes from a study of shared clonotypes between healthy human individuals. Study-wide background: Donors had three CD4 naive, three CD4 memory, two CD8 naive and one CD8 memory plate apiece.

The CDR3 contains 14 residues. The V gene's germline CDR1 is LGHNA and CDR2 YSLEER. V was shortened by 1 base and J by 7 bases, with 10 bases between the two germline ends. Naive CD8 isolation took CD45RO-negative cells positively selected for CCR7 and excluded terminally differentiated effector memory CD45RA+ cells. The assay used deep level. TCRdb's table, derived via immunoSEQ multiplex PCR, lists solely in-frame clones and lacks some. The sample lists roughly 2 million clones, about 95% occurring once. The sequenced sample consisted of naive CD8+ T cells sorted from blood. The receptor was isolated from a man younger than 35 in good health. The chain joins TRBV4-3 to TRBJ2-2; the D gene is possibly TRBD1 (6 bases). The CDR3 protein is CASSQVTGHGELFF. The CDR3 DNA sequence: TGCGCCAGCAGCCAAGTCACAGGGCACGGGGAGCTGTTTTTT.